This T cell receptor (beta chain) came from a study of cytomegalovirus exposure and HLA in healthy donors (dated by TCRdb to 2017 to 2019). For the wider study: According to a later analysis, one platform produced both the roughly 130 validation repertoires and the 670 or so repertoires of the first cohort. High-throughput TCR immunosequencing, statistical association of individual TCRs with disease status, and machine learning were combined to predict cytomegalovirus infection status. The study aimed to test whether cataloging public T cell receptors could reveal signatures of past pathogen exposure. Besides the first cohort of 666 subjects, a separate validation cohort made up of about 120 different subjects was used.

This clone was detected only a few times. It lacks a known antigen. Base qualities were left out, and no much larger clone turns up one base away. The method behind the library was the immunoSEQ multiplex PCR assay. Concerning the study's data processing: A statistical classification framework was built for diagnosing cytomegalovirus status from the catalog of TCR beta chain sequences. In its TCRdb copy, this immuneACCESS table keeps in-frame sequences only and misses some clones. Where compared with another copy, unresolved V genes explain less than half of these, and the others have no known cause. Clone size and V and J calls were adopted from that table, with D and trimming inferred from the DNA. The sample has 150,000 to 200,000 clones on record, roughly 80% of them singletons. Together, the top ten hold around 2.8% of the sample. Study-wide conclusions, independent of this receptor: A later analysis had no HLA typing for the validation cohort, so co-occurrence there was scored across all 120 repertoires. Across donors, most TCR sequences were observed very rarely, whereas some public TCRs were present in many individuals. The classifier was reported to diagnose cytomegalovirus status with high specificity and sensitivity in both the original and validation cohorts. In the study, some 180 TCR beta chains were listed as associated with cytomegalovirus. In a later analysis, TCRs clustered in the first cohort were found to also tend to co-occur in the 120 or so validation repertoires, with 90% to 95% of cluster scores above 0. The authors suggested that the approach could potentially be generalized to other disease states and immunological phenotypes. In vitro tests confirmed that a few of the cytomegalovirus-associated TCR beta chains recognize cytomegalovirus antigens.

The donors belonged to the validation cohort of over a hundred subjects, which was separate from the approximately 700-subject first cohort. The sequence derives from a woman aged 18 to 35 in good health and CMV-seropositive. Sample: PBMCs.

The CDR3 has the sequence CASSLRTDNYEQYF. The DNA sequence is as follows: TGTGCCAGCAGCCTCCGGACAGACAACTACGAGCAGTACTTC. Recombination connected TRBV13 to TRBJ2-7, and perhaps TRBD1 as D gene, on 6 matching bases. Per the germline V gene (reference sequence), PRHDT is the CDR1 and FYEKMQ is the CDR2. V is shortened by 5 bases, J by 3 bases, and the region joining them spans 14 bases. The CDR3 goes from the cysteine to the phenylalanine over 14 residues. Just the 42-base CDR3 DNA is kept, in frame starting at base 1.